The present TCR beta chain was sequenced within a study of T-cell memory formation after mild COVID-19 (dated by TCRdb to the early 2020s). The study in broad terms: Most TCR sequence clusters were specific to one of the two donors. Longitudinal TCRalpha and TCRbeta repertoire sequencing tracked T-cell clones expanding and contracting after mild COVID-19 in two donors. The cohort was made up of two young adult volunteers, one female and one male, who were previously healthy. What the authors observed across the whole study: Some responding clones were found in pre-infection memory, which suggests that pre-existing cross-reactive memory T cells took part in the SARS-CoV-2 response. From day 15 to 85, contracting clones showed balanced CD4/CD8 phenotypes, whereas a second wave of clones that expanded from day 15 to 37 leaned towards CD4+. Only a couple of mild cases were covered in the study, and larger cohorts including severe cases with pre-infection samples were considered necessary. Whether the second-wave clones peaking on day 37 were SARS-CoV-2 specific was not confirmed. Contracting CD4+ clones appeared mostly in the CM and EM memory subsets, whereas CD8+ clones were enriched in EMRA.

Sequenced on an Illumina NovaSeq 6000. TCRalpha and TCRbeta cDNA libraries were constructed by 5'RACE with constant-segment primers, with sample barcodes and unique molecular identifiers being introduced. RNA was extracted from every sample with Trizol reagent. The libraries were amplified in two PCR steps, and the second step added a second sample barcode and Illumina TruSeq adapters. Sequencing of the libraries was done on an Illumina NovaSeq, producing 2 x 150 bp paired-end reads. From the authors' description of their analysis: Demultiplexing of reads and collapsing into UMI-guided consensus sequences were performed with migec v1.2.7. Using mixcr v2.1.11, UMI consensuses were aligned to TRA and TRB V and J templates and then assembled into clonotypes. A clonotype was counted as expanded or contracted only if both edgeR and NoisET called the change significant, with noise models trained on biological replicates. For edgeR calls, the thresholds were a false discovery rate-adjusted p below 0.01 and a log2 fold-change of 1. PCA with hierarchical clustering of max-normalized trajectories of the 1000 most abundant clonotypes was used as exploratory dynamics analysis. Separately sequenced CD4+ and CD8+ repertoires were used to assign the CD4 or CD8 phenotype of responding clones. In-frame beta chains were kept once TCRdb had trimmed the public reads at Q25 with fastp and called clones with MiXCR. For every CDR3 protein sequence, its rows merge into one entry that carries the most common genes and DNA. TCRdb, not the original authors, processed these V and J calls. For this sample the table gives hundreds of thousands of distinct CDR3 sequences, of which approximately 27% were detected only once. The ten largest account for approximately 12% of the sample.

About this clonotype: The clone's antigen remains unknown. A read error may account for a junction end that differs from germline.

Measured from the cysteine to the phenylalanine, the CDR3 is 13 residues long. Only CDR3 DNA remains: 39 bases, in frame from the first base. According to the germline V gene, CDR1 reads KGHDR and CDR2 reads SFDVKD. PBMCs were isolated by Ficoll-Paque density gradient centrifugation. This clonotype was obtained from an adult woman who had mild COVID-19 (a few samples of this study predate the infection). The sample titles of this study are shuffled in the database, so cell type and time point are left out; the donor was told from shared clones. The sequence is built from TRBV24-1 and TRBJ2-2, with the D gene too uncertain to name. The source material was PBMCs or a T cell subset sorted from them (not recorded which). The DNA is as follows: TGTGCCACCAGAGATTTCAACACCGGGGAGCTGTTTTTT. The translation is CATRDFNTGELFF.